These 8 T cell receptor beta chains were all obtained from the same sample, sequenced in a study of Ad26.COV2.S vaccination and SARS-CoV-2 variants. Clones were sequenced by immunoSEQ multiplex PCR, and TCRdb holds only the in-frame ones, with some missing. Here the sample spans some 320,000 clones, around four fifths being singletons. Documented treatment: some 20 received Ad26.COV2.S at low or high dose, single or two shots; about 5 received placebo; per-sample allocation not given. Sample collection was performed on day 63 after the first vaccine or placebo injection. Sequenced here: peripheral blood, sampled in a trial of Ad26.COV2.S vaccine versus placebo. These receptors were taken from a person between 18 and 65 years old who received the Ad26.COV2.S COVID-19 vaccine or a placebo.

This chain links TRBV2 with TRBJ2-5; 8 bases are a match to TRBD1. The germline V gene has CDR1 SNHLY and CDR2 FYNNEI. The CDR3 sequence is 15 residues long. V shed 6 bases, J shed 2 bases, and the junction held 8 bases outside the gene matches. CDR3 sequence (DNA): TGTGCCAGCAGAGGTCCCGGACAGGGTCAAGAGACCCAGTACTTC. This translates into CASRGPGQGQETQYF.

This chain connects TRBV27 to TRBJ2-7; the match to TRBD1 covers 9 bases. J was trimmed by 7 bases and V by 6 bases; bases with no gene match: 7. Looked up from germline, CDR1 is MNHEY and CDR2 is SMNVEV (reference sequence). The CDR3 length is 13 residues. The CDR3 sequence: CASRPTGGWEQYF. CDR3 coding DNA: TGTGCCAGCAGGCCTACAGGGGGCTGGGAGCAGTACTTC.

The chain recombines TRBV11-2 with TRBJ2-1; 11 bases map to TRBD2. With V trimmed by 5 bases and J by 2 bases, 8 bases remained unmatched. Germline CDR1 SGHAT, CDR2 FQNNGV. The CDR3 is made up of 17 amino acids. The CDR3 spells CASSIRSGGAAYNEQFF. The CDR3 DNA sequence: TGTGCCAGCAGCATCCGTAGCGGGGGGGCCGCCTACAATGAGCAGTTCTTC.

The J gene is TRBJ1-2, the V gene TRBV3-1 (or the pseudogene TRBV3-2), with D unclear. The CDR3 consists of 13 residues. CDR1 LGHDT and CDR2 YNNKEL come from the germline V gene (reference sequence). The V and J ends lost 4 bases and 7 bases respectively, with 13 bases between them. The CDR3 nucleotides read TGTGCCAGCAGCCCCCCGACTGTCTTTGGCTACACCTTC. Residues: CASSPPTVFGYTF.

There are a few counts of this clone. This sequence joins TRBV25-1 and TRBJ2-7; D is possibly TRBD1 (5 bases). Trimming stripped 4 bases from V and 2 bases from J, with 12 bases between. Germline V gene data show CDR1 as MGHDK and CDR2 as SYGVNS. The CDR3 runs to 14 residues. CDR3 loop: CASSGQGTPYEQYF. The CDR3 DNA reads TGTGCCAGCAGTGGGCAGGGCACGCCCTACGAGCAGTACTTC.

This clone was recorded once. This chain connects TRBV3-1 (or the pseudogene TRBV3-2) to TRBJ2-7; 9 bases fit TRBD2. The trim removed 2 bases at V and 5 bases at J, leaving 10 bases unmatched. The CDR3 runs to 16 residues. The germline gives CDR1 LGHDT, CDR2 YNNKEL (reference sequence). DNA for the CDR3: TGTGCCAGCAGCCAAATCCCTAGCGGGGTAGGGAACGAGCAGTACTTC. Protein product: CASSQIPSGVGNEQYF.

The rearrangement uses TRBV5-5 and TRBJ2-2; D gene unclear. The V gene lost 0 bases and the J gene lost 2 bases, with 11 bases spanning the gap. This CDR3 is built from 16 residues. The germline CDR1 and CDR2 sequences are SGHKS and YYEKEE (reference sequence). CDR3 in amino acids: CASSLVRNINTGELFF. The CDR3 nucleotides are TGTGCCAGCAGCTTGGTCCGGAACATAAACACCGGGGAGCTGTTTTTT.

The J gene is TRBJ2-6, the V gene TRBV7-6; D possibly corresponds to TRBD2 (5 bases). V shed 5 bases and J shed 0 bases, with 5 bases lying between them. Germline CDR1 and CDR2: SGHVS and FNYEAQ. The CDR3 is 14 amino acids. CDR3 sequence: CASSRGSGANVLTF. The CDR3 coding sequence is TGTGCCAGCAGCCGGGGCTCTGGGGCCAACGTCCTGACTTTC.